This TCR beta chain is drawn from a study of blood T cell repertoires in COVID-19. Turning to the study itself: COVID-19 samples from acute and convalescent phases originated in the United States, Italy and Spain.

Data came from immunoSEQ multiplex PCR; TCRdb stores just in-frame clones and leaves some out. The sample lists 160,000 or so clones; 80% to 90% were seen once. J gave up 6 bases and V 1 base, and 9 bases lay outside the gene matches. Germline V lookup: CDR1 MDHEN, CDR2 SYDVKM. The CDR3 is made up of 16 amino acids. Sequencing was carried out using peripheral blood. This chain joins TRBV28 and TRBJ1-2; 9 bases align to TRBD1. The sequence derives from a woman in her fifties or sixties with acute or convalescent COVID-19. CDR3 sequence reads: CASSLLFGDRVNGYTF. CDR3 nucleotide sequence: TGTGCCAGCAGTTTATTATTCGGGGACAGGGTCAATGGCTACACCTTC.